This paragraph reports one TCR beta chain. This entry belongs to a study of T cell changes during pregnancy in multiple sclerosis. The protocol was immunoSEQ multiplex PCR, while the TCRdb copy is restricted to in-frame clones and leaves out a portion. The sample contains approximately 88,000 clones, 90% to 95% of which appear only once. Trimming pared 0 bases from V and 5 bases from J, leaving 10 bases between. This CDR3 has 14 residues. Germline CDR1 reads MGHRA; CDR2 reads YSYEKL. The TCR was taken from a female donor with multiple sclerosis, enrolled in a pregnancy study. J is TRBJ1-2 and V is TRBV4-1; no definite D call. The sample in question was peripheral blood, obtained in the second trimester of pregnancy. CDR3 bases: TGCGCCAGCAGCCAAGAAGGTAGCTTTTATGGCTACACCTTC. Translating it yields CASSQEGSFYGYTF.